Below are 5 T cell receptor beta chains sequenced from a single sample in a study of regulatory T cells in long-lasting Graves disease. The time point: newly diagnosed GD, antithyroid drugs for less than 3 months. The TCR library was made from RNA extracted from PBMCs. Arm-PCR of CDR3 regions with iRepertoire HTBI primers generated TCR beta libraries. TCRdb called the multiplex PCR reads again in MiXCR, with one record for every CDR3 protein. The sample holds about 440,000 distinct CDR3 sequences, 15% to 20% seen once. The same sample was also studied in work on T cells in Graves' hyperthyroidism and ophthalmopathy.

The material was peripheral blood mononuclear cells (PBMCs), obtained at new diagnosis, from a patient treated with antithyroid drugs. The receptors originated from a woman younger than 30 with Graves disease.

With respect to this clonotype: One end of the junction fails to match germline, which may point to a read error. The chain links TRBV7-7 to TRBJ2-5; maybe TRBD1 (7 bases). The CDR3 is made up of 15 amino acids. Germline V gene sequence: CDR1 SSHAT, CDR2 FNYEAQ (reference sequence). The CDR3 DNA reads as TGTGCTAGCAGCGACCGAGGGGGCGCGGGGGAGACCCAGTACTTC. Residues: CASSDRGGAGETQYF.

In this sample, this clonotype turned up a few times. V is TRBV5-1 and J is TRBJ2-5; no clear D. The CDR3 runs to 14 residues. Germline V gene sequence: CDR1 SGHRS, CDR2 YFSETQ. V lost 0 bases, J lost 5 bases, and 11 bases lay in between. CDR3 sequence (DNA): TGCGCCAGCAGCTTGGTGGGTAGAATGGAGACCCAGTACTTC. Translating it yields CASSLVGRMETQYF. Based on the CDR3 plus reference TRBV5-1 and TRBJ2-5, the full variable domain is KAGVTQTPRYLIKTRGQQVTLSCSPISGHRSVSWYQQTPGQGLQFLFEYFSETQRNKGNFPGRFSGRQFSNSRSEMNVSTLELGDSALYLCASSLVGRMETQYFGPGTRLLVL.

V usage is TRBV25-1 and J usage is TRBJ2-1, with TRBD2 matching 11 bases. This CDR3 contains 14 residues. The trim removed 6 bases at V and 5 bases at J, leaving 3 bases unmatched. Germline lookup yields CDR1 MGHDK and CDR2 SYGVNS. DNA for the CDR3: TGTGCCAGCAGGATAGCGGGAGGGAACAATGAGCAGTTCTTC. This encodes CASRIAGGNNEQFF.

Concerning this clonotype itself: A read error is the likely source, as a far larger clone sits one nucleotide away. The chain employs TRBV11-2 and TRBJ1-3, with 7 bases aligning to TRBD1. Germline-derived CDR1 and CDR2 are SGHAT and FQNNGV. The CDR3 is 13 residues long. The CDR3 spells CASSGTVGDTIYF. CDR3 nucleotides: TGTGCCAGCAGCGGGACAGTTGGAGACACCATATATTTT.

This rearrangement joins TRBV6-2 or TRBV6-3 to TRBJ1-5, with D tentatively TRBD1 (5 bases). The CDR3 has 16 residues. Germline V CDR1 and CDR2: MNHEY, SVGEGT. V lost 0 bases and J lost 1, with 10 bases in between. The CDR3 region is CASSYSHRRSNQPQHF. In nucleotides, the CDR3 is TGTGCCAGCAGTTACTCGCACAGGAGGAGCAATCAGCCCCAGCATTTT.